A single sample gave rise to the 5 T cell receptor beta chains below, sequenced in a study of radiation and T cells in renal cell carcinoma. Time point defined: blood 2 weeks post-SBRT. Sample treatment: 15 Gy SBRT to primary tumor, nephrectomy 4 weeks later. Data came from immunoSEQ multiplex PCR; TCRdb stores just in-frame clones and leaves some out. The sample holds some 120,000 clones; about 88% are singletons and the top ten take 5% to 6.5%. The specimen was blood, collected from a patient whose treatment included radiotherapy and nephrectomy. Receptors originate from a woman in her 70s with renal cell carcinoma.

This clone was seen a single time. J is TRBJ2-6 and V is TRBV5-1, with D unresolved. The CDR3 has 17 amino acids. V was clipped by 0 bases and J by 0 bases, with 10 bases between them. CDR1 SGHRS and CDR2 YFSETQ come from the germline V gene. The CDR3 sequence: CASSLEYRSSGANVLTF. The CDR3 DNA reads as TGCGCCAGCAGCTTGGAGTACAGAAGCTCTGGGGCCAACGTCCTGACTTTC. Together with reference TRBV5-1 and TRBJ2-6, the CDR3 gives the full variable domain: KAGVTQTPRYLIKTRGQQVTLSCSPISGHRSVSWYQQTPGQGLQFLFEYFSETQRNKGNFPGRFSGRQFSNSRSEMNVSTLELGDSALYLCASSLEYRSSGANVLTFGAGSRLTVL.

The CDR3 loop is CASSPRWDTEAFF. The DNA of the CDR3 is TGTGCCAGCAGCCCGAGATGGGACACTGAAGCTTTCTTT. The chain joins TRBV28 to TRBJ1-1; the D is unclear. The CDR3 is 13 residues long. The V end lost 6 bases, the J end lost 3 bases, and 11 bases lay between the germline ends. Germline V CDR1 and CDR2: MDHEN, SYDVKM.

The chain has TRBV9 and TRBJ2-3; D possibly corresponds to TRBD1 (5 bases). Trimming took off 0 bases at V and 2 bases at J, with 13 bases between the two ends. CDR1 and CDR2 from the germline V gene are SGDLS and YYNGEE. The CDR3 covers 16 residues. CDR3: CASSVVPDTYTDTQYF. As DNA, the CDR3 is TGTGCCAGCAGCGTAGTCCCGGACACTTACACAGATACGCAGTATTTT.

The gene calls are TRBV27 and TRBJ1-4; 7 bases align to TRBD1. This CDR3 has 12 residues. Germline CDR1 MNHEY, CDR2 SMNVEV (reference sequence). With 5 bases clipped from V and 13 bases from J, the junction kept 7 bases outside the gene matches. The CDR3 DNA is TGTGCCAGCAGTCCCCAGGGGGTTGGACTGTTTTTT. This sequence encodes CASSPQGVGLFF.

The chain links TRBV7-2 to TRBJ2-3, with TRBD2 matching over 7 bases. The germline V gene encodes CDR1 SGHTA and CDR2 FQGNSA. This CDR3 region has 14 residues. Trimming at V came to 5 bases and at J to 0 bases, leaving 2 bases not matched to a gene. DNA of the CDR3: TGTGCCAGCAGCCCTAGCGGTAGCACAGATACGCAGTATTTT. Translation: CASSPSGSTDTQYF.